Below, one T cell receptor (beta chain) is given with its context. CDR1 and CDR2 (germline): SGHRS, YFSETQ. The CDR3 is made up of 16 amino acids. V was shortened by 4 bases and J by 0 bases, with 11 bases between the two germline ends. The entry originates in a study of blood T cells in healthy people across ages. Next came a second PCR, run for roughly 6 to 11 cycles, which used a sample-barcoded 5' primer along with a J-beta primer mix. Sequencing yielded, for each sample, at least 3 million paired-end reads carrying CDR3. One entry per CDR3 protein, called by TCRdb with MiXCR from the 5' RACE reads. The data hold approximately 850,000 distinct CDR3 sequences, with about 62% observed a single time.

The sequenced material came from blood. The TCR sequence derives from a man aged 25-45 years in good health. The chain links TRBV5-1 to TRBJ2-6; D unclear. The DNA of the CDR3 is TGCGCCAGCAGCCGCCGGCAGTCCTCTGGGGCCAACGTCCTGACTTTC. It translates to CASSRRQSSGANVLTF.